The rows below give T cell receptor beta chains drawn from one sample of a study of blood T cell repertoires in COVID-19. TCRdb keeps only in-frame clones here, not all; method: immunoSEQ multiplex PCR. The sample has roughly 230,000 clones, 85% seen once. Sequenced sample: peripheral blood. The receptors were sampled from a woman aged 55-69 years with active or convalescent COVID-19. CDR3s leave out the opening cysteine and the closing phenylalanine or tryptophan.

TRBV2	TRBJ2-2	ASRASGRMGGELF
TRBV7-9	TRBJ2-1	ASSLSGQDYNEQF
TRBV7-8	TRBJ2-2	ASSLLSPANTGELF
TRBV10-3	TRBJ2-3	AISESEAAWDTQY
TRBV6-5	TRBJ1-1	ASSFRNLGQGQAF
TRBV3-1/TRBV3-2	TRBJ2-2	ASSQAFNTGELF
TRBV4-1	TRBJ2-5	ASSQRDDQETQY
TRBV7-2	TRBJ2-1	ASSLAPGYNEQF
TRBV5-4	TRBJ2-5	ASSPGTSTETQY
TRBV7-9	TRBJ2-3	ASSLGLAGGTDTQY
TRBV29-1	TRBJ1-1	SAETEVGTEAF
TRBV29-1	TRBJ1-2	SVEGESTVFDYT
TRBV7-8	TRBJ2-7	ASSLRLAGGNYEQY
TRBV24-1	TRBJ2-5	ATSPTGGGGSGETQY
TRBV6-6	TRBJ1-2	ASTATYGYT
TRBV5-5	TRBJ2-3	ASSGTASTDTQY
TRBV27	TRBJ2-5	ASSSLQETQY
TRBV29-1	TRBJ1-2	SVTDRVTEYT
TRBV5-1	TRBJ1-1	ASSGRRQGWTEAF
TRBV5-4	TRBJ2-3	ASSRDRGFTDTQY
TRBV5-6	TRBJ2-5	ASSLVGTGGGETQY
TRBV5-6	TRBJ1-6	ASSLAGIYNSPLH
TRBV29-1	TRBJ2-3	SVGGGSTDTQY
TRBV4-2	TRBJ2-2	ASSQEGLAGPQGELF
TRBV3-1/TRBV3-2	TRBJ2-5	ASSLGISGGETQY
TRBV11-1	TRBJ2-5	ASSLVHSSQTQY
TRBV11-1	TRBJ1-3	ASSWDRGRSGNTIY
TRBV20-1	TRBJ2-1	SASREGAYNEQF
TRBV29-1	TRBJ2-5	SVEEGQRGAQY
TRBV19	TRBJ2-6	ASSVRASGANVLT
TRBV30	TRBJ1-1	AWSPGTALNTEAF
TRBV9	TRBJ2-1	ASSPWVAGGINEQF
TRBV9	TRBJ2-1	ASSVVLAGGPLEQF
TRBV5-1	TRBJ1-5	ASSLTGNQPQH
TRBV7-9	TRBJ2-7	ASSHRGDRYEQY
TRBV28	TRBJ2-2	ASSLPGLHTGELF
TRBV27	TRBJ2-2	ASSLFQLAGPDTGELF
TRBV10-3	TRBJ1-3	AISEFYTESGNTIY
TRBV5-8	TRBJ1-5	ASSLVRGPYQPQH
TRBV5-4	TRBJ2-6	ASSLGQGPQGANVLT
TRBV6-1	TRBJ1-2	ASSEGGDRGYT
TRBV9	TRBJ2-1	ASSVLPGQGIDNEQF
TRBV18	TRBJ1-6	ASSEGNC
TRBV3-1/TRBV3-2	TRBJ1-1	ASSQDPEKGTEAF
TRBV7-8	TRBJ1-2	ASSWGGGDYGYT
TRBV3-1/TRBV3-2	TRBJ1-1	ASSQEARGFATEAF